Following are 5 T cell receptor beta chains from one sample sequenced in a study of T-cell reconstitution after alpha-beta-depleted transplantation in children. This sample's TCRbeta library carried unique molecular identifier barcodes. TCRdb re-called the PCR reads with MiXCR, one entry per CDR3 protein. The top ten hold about 4% of the sample, which has about 360,000 distinct CDR3 sequences, roughly 13% seen once. This specimen was PBMCs, taken from the stem cell graft. Receptors were obtained from a human donor who donated a stem cell graft to a child with Fanconi anemia.

J is TRBJ1-4 and V is TRBV7-2; perhaps TRBD1 as D (5 bases). The V and J ends lost 3 bases and 9 bases respectively, with 17 bases between them. The CDR3 consists of 15 residues. Germline V gene sequence: CDR1 SGHTA, CDR2 FQGNSA. CDR3 sequence reads: CASSFSVGVDKKLFF. CDR3 DNA: TGTGCCAGCAGCTTCTCGGTGGGGGTGGACAAAAAACTGTTTTTT.

This clonotype showed up just a few times. The chain combines TRBV5-6 with TRBJ1-6; 8 nucleotides agree with TRBD1. The CDR3 sequence is 16 residues long. Germline-derived CDR1 and CDR2 are SGHDT and YYEEEE. J lost 7 bases, V lost 3 bases, and 9 bases had no gene match. DNA of the CDR3: TGTGCCAGCAGCTCCGGACAGGGAGTAAGCAATTCACCCCTCCACTTT. This codes for CASSSGQGVSNSPLHF.

This clonotype occurred many times. The V gene is TRBV29-1, the J gene TRBJ2-1; TRBD2 aligns across 8 bases. The trim removed 6 bases at V and 5 bases at J, leaving 6 bases unmatched. The CDR3 has 13 residues. Germline V lookup: CDR1 SQVTM, CDR2 ANQGSEA. This chain's CDR3 is CSVGAGLDNEQFF. CDR3 nucleotides: TGCAGCGTGGGGGCGGGACTAGACAATGAGCAGTTCTTC.

The chain couples TRBV18 to TRBJ1-6, with TRBD1 identical over 7 bases. The CDR3 sequence is 15 residues long. With V trimmed by 2 bases and J by 7 bases, 5 bases remained unmatched. Germline values: CDR1 KGHSH, CDR2 LQKENI. The CDR3 coding sequence is TGTGCCAGCTCACCAAACTCACAGGGGAATTCACCCCTCCACTTT. This codes for CASSPNSQGNSPLHF.

This clonotype was seen a handful of times. J is TRBJ2-5 and V is TRBV7-9, with a possible D match to TRBD2 (5 bases). This CDR3 comprises 15 residues. The V end was cut by 5 bases, the J end by 0 bases, with 13 bases between. The germline V gene has CDR1 SEHNR and CDR2 FQNEAQ (reference sequence). CDR3 sequence reads: CASSPLAGDQETQYF. Here the CDR3 DNA reads TGTGCCAGCAGCCCTCTGGCCGGGGACCAAGAGACCCAGTACTTC.